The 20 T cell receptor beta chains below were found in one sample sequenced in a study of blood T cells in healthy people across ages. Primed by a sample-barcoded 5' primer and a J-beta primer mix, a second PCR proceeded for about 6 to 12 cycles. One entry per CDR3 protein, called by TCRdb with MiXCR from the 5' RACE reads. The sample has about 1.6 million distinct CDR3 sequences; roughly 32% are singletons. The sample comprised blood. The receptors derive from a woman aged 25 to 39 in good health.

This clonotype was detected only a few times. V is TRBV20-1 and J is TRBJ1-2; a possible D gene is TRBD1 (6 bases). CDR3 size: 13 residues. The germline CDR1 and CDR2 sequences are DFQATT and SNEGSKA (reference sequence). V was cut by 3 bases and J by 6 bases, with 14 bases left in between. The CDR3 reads CSASSGAQDGYTF. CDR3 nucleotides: TGCAGTGCTAGCTCGGGGGCGCAGGATGGCTACACCTTC.

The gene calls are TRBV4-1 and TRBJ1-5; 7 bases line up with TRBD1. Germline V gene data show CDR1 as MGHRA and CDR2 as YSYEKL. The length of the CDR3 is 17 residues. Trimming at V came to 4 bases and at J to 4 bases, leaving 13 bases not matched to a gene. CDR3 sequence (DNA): TGCGCCAGCAGCCCCCTCGCCGGAGGGGGCGCGAATCAGCCCCAGCATTTT. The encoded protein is CASSPLAGGGANQPQHF.

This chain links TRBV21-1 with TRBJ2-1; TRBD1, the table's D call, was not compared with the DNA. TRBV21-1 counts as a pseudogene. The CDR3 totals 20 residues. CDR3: CASSKNPNCSRTGSYNEQFF. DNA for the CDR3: TGTGCCAGCAGCAAGAACCCCAATTGCTCAAGGACAGGGTCCTACAATGAGCAGTTCTTC.

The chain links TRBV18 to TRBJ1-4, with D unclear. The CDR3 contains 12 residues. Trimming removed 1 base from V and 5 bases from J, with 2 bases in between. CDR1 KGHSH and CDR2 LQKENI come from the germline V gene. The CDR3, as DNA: TGTGCCAGCTCACCACGGAATGAAAAACTGTTTTTT. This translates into CASSPRNEKLFF.

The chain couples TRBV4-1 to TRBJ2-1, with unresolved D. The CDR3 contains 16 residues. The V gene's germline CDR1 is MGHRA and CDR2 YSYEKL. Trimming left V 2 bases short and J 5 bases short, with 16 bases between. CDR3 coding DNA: TGCGCCAGCAGCCAAAATCAGTATGCAAAGCACAATGAGCAGTTCTTC. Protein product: CASSQNQYAKHNEQFF.

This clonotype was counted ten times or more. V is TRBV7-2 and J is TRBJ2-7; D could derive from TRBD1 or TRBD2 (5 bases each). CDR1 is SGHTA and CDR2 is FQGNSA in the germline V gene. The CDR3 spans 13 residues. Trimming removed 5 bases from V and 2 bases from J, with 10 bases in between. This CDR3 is CASSRDHPYEQYF. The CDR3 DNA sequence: TGTGCCAGCAGCCGGGACCACCCCTACGAGCAGTACTTC.

In DNA form, the CDR3 reads TGCAGCGTTGGGGGACTAGCGGCCCACGGGGGGACCGGGGAGCTGTTTTTT. Residues: CSVGGLAAHGGTGELFF. V usage is TRBV29-1 and J usage is TRBJ2-2, with 11 bases fitting TRBD2. CDR1 SQVTM and CDR2 ANQGSEA come from the germline V gene. The CDR3 loop spans 17 amino acids. V was pared by 4 bases and J by 5 bases, with 12 bases of the junction left unmatched.

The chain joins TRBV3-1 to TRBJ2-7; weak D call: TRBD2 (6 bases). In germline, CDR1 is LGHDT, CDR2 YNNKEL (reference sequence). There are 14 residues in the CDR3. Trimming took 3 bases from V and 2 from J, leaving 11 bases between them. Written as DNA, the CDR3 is TGTGCCAGCAGCCACCCGACTAGAACCTACGAGCAGTACTTC. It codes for CASSHPTRTYEQYF.

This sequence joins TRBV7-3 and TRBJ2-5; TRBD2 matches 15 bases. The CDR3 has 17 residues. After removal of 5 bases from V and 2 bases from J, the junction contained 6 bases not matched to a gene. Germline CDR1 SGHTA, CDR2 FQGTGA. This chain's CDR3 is CASSRGTSGGLQETQYF. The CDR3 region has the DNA TGTGCCAGCAGCCGCGGGACTAGCGGGGGGCTACAAGAGACCCAGTACTTC.

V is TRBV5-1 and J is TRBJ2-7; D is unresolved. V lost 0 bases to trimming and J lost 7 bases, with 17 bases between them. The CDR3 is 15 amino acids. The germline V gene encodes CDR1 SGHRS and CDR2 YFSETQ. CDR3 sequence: CASSLGAGSYGEQYF. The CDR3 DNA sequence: TGCGCCAGCAGCTTGGGGGCAGGTTCGTACGGTGAGCAGTACTTC.

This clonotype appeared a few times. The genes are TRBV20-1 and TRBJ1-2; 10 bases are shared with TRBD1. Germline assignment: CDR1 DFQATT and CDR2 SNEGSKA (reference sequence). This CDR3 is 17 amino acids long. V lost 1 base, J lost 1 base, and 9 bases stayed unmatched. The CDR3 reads CSARGGDRGRVNYGYTF. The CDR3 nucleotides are TGCAGTGCTAGAGGCGGGGACAGGGGACGGGTTAACTATGGCTACACCTTC.

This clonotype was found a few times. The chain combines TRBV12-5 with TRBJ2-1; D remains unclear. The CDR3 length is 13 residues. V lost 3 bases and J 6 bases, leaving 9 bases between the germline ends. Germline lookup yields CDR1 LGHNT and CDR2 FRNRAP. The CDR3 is CASGLSTRNEQFF. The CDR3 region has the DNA TGTGCTAGTGGTTTAAGTACCCGCAATGAGCAGTTCTTC.

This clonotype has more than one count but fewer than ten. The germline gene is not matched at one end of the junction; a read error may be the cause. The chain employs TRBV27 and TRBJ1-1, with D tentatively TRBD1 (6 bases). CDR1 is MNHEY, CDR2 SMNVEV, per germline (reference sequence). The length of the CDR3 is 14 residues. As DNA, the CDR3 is TGTGCCAGTAGTTTAAATGGGGGCCACACTGAAGCTTTCTTT. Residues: CASSLNGGHTEAFF.

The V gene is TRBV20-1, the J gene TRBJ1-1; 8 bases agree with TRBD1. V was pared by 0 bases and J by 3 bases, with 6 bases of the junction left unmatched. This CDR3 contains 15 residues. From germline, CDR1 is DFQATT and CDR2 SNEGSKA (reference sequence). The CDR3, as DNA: TGCAGTGCTAGAGATAAAAACAGGGGGTACACTGAAGCTTTCTTT. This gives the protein CSARDKNRGYTEAFF.

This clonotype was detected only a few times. CDR3 bases: TGTGCCAGCAGCTTAGCCCGACTAGCGGGAGGTCACAATGAGCAGTTCTTC. It yields the protein CASSLARLAGGHNEQFF. V and J are TRBV7-2 and TRBJ2-1, with 13 positions matching TRBD2. The CDR3 length is 17 residues. Germline loops: CDR1 SGHTA, CDR2 FQGNSA. V was pared by 0 bases and J by 5 bases, with 4 bases of the junction left unmatched.

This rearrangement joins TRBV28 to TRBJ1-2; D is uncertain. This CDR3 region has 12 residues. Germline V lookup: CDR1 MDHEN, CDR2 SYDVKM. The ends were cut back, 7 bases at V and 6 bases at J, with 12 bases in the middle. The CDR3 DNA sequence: TGTGCCAGCACCGAAACCTCCGATGGCTACACCTTC. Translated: CASTETSDGYTF.

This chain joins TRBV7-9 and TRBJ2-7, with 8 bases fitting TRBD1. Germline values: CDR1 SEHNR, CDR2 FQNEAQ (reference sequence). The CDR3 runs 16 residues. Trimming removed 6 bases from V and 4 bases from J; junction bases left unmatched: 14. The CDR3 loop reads CASSSTGRQGKYEQYF. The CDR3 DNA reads TGTGCCAGCAGTTCAACAGGGAGACAGGGGAAATACGAGCAGTACTTC.

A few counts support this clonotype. This chain's CDR3 is CSALTGRSAHEQYF. For the CDR3, the DNA is TGCAGTGCCTTAACAGGACGGAGCGCCCACGAGCAGTACTTC. This chain uses TRBV29-1 with TRBJ2-7, with D possibly being TRBD1 (5 bases). The CDR3 has 14 residues. In germline, CDR1 is SQVTM, CDR2 ANQGSEA.

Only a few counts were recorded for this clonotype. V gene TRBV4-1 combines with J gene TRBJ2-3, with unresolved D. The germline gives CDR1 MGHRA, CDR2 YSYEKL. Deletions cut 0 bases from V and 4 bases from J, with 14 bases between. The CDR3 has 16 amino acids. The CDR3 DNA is TGCGCCAGCAGCCAAGATTGGCAATCCCCCCCAGATACGCAGTATTTT. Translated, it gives CASSQDWQSPPDTQYF.

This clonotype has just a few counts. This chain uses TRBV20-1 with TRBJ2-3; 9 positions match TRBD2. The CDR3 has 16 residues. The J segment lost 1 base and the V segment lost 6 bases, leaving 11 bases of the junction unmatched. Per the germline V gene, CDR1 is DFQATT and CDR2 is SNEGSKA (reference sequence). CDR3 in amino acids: CSASGPKRGGTDTQYF. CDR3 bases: TGCAGTGCCAGTGGCCCTAAGCGGGGGGGCACAGATACGCAGTATTTT.